Described below is a single TCR beta chain sequence and its context. Cohorts were determined from participant-reported clinical history. Assay: immunoSEQ multiplex PCR; the TCRdb copy retains only in-frame clones and omits some. The sample lists about 260,000 clones, 88% occurring once. This sample was taken from a study of blood T cell repertoires in COVID-19. This CDR3 has 12 amino acids. V was trimmed by 5 bases and J by 3 bases, leaving 5 bases between them. Germline values: CDR1 SGHAT, CDR2 FQNNGV. The chain couples TRBV11-2 to TRBJ1-5; D is unresolved. This clonotype was obtained from a woman aged 50 to 60 who had recovered from COVID-19. Sequencing was done on a sample of PBMCs or T cells enriched from blood (not recorded which). The DNA for the CDR3 is TGTGCCAGCAGCCTTTACAATCAGCCCCAGCATTTT. Its protein is CASSLYNQPQHF.